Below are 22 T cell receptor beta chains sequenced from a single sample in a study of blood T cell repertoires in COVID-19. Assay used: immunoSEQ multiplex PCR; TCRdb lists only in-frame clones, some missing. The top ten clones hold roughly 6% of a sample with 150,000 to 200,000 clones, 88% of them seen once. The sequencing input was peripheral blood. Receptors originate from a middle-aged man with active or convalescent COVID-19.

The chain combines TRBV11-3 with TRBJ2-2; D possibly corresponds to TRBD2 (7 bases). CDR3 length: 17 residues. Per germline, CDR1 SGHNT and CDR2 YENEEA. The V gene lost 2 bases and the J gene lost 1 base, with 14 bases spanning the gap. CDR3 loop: CASSLRFGGQNTGELFF. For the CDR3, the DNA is TGTGCCAGCAGCTTACGTTTCGGGGGGCAGAACACCGGGGAGCTGTTTTTT.

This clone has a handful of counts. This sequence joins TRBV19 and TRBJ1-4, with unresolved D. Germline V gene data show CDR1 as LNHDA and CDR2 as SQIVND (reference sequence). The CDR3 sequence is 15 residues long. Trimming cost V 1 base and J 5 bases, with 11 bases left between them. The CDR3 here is CASSIGVVLNEKLFF. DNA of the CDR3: TGTGCCAGTAGTATAGGAGTTGTCTTAAATGAAAAACTGTTTTTT.

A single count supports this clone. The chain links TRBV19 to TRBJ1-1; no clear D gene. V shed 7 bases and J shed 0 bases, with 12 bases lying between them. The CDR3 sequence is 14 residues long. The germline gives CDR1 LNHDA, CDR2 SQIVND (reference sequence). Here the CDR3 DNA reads TGTGCCAGTATGACACCGGGAGTGAACACTGAAGCTTTCTTT. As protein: CASMTPGVNTEAFF.

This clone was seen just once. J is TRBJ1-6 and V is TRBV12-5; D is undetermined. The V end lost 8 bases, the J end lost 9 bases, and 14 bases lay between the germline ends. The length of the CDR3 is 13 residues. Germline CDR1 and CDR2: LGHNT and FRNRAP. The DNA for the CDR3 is TGTGCTAGTACTCGAAAGGAGACTTCACCCCTCCACTTT. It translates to CASTRKETSPLHF.

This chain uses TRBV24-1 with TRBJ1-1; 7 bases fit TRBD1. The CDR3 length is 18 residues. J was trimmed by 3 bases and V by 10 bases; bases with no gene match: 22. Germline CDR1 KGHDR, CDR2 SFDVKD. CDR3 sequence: CATVPTGTARGGDTEAFF. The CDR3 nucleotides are TGTGCCACTGTTCCTACCGGGACAGCACGTGGTGGGGACACTGAAGCTTTCTTT.

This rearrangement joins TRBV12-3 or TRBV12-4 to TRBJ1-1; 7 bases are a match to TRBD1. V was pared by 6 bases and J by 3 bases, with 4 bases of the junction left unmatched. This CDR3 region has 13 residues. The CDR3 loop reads CASSLQGDTEAFF. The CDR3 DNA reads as TGTGCCAGCAGCCTTCAGGGGGACACTGAAGCTTTCTTT.

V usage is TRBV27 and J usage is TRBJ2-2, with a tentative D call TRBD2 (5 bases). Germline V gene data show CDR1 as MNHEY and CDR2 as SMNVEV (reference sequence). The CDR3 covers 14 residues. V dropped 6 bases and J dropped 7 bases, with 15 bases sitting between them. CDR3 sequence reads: CASSLRGSGGELFF. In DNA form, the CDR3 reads TGTGCCAGCAGCCTGAGAGGGTCGGGCGGGGAGCTGTTTTTT.

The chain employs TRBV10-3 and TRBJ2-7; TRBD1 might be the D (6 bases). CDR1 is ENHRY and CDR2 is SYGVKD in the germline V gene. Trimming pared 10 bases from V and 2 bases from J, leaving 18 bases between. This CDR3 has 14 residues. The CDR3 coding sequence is TGTGCCACCAGACAATACGGGACAACCTACGAGCAGTACTTC. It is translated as CATRQYGTTYEQYF.

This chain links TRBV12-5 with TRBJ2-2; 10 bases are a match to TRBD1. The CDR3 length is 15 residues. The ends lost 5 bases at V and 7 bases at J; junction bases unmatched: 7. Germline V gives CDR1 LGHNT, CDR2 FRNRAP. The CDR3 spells CASGPTRDRGGELFF. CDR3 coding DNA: TGTGCTAGTGGTCCCACCCGGGACAGGGGCGGGGAGCTGTTTTTT.

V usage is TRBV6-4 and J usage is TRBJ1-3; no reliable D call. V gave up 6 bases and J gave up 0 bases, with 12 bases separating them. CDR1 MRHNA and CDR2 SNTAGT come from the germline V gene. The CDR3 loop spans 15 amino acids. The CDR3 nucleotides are TGTGCCAGCAGAAGCGGAGCGAACTCTGGAAACACCATATATTTT. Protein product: CASRSGANSGNTIYF.

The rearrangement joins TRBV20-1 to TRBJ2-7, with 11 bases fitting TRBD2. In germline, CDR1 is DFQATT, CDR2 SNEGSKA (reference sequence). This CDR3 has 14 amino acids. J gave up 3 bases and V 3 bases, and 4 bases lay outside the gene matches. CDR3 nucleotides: TGCAGTGCTAGTGGGACTAGCGGAGGCTACGAGCAGTACTTC. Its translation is CSASGTSGGYEQYF.

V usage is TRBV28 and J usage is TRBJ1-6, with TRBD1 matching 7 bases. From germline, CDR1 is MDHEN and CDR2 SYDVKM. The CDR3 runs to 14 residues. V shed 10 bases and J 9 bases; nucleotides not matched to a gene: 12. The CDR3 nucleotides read TGTGCCACAAAACAGGGGAGATTCGGTTCACCCCTCCACTTT. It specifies CATKQGRFGSPLHF.

Here the CDR3 DNA reads TGTGCCAGCAGAGTCGGACAGGGGGCGTATTATGGCTACACCTTC. It codes for CASRVGQGAYYGYTF. The rearrangement joins TRBV6-5 to TRBJ1-2, with 11 positions matching TRBD1. The trim removed 6 bases at V and 5 bases at J, leaving 8 bases unmatched. Germline-derived CDR1 and CDR2 are MNHEY and SVGAGI. The CDR3 sequence is 15 residues long.

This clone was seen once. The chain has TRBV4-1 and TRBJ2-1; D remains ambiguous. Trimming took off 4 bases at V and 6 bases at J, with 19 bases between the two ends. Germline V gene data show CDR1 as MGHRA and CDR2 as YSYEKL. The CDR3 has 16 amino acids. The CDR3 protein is CASSRIGRPVRNEQFF. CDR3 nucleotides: TGCGCCAGCAGCCGTATTGGGCGACCTGTTCGCAATGAGCAGTTCTTC.

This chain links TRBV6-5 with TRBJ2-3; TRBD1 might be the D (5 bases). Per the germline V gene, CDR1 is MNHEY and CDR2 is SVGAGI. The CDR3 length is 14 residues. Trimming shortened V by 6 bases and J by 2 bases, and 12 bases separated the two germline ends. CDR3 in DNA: TGTGCCAGCAGAATCAGGGTTTTCACAGATACGCAGTATTTT. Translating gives CASRIRVFTDTQYF.

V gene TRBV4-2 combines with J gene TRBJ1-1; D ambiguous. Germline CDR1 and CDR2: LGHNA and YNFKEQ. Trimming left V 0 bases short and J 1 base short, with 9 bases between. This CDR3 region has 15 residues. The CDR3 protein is CASSQEWRGNTEAFF. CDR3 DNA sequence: TGTGCCAGCAGCCAAGAATGGAGAGGGAACACTGAAGCTTTCTTT.

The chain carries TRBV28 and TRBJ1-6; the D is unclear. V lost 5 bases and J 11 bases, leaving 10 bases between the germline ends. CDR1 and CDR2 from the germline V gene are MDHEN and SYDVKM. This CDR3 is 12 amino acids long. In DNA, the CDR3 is TGTGCCAGCAGTCCTACTTTACCACCCCTCCACTTT. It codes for CASSPTLPPLHF.

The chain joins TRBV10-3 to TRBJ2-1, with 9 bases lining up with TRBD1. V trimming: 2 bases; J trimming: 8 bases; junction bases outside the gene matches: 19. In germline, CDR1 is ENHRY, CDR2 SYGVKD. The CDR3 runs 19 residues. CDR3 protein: CAISEISLRTGEPTYEQFF. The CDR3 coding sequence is TGTGCCATCAGTGAGATATCCCTGAGGACAGGGGAACCTACCTATGAGCAGTTCTTC.

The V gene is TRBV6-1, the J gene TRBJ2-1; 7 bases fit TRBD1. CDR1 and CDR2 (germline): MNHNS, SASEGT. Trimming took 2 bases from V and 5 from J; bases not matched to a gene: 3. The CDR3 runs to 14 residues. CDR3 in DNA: TGTGCCAGCAGTGAACCAGGGGGAAACAATGAGCAGTTCTTC. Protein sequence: CASSEPGGNNEQFF.

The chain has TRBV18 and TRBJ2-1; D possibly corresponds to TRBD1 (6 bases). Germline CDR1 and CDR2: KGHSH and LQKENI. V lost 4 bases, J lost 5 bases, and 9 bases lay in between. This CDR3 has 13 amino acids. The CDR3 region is CASSLDRNNEQFF. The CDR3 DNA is TGTGCCAGCTCACTGGACAGAAACAATGAGCAGTTCTTC.

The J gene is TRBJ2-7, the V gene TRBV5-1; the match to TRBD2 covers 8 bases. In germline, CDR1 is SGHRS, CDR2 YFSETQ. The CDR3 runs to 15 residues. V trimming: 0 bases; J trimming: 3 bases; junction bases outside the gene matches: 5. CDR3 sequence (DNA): TGCGCCAGCAGCTTGGTGGGGACTAGTGTCTACGAGCAGTACTTC. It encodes CASSLVGTSVYEQYF.

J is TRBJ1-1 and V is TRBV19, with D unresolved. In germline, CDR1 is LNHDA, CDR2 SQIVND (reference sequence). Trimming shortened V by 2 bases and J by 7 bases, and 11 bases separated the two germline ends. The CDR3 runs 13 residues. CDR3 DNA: TGTGCCAGTAGTATATCGGGGTATGATGAAGCTTTCTTT. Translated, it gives CASSISGYDEAFF.